The entry below gives a single T cell receptor beta chain sequence along with its context. The CDR3 contains 14 residues. The germline V and J ends were trimmed by 1 base and 2 bases, with 8 bases remaining between them. The germline gives CDR1 LGHDT, CDR2 YNNKEL (reference sequence). This entry comes from a study of CD8 T cells in Susac syndrome. The overall study: Blood was drawn from Susac syndrome patients while they were therapy-naive, on corticosteroids, or on intravenous immunoglobulin alone.

Negative isolation yielded the CD8+ and CD4+ T cells, while FACS enriched the TEMRA cells. Random-hexamer reverse transcription was applied to about 0.5 to 1 ug RNA. TCRdb reprocessed the immunoSEQ multiplex PCR reads with MiXCR, giving one entry per CDR3 protein. This table has about 110,000 distinct CDR3 sequences, approximately 93% appearing once. Sequencing was done on a sample of CD8+ T cells from PBMCs. This rearrangement joins TRBV3-1 to TRBJ2-5, with D tentatively TRBD1 (6 bases). This TCR derives from a human donor with Susac syndrome. The CDR3 region is CASSQVGQQETQYF. DNA of the CDR3: TGTGCCAGCAGCCAAGTCGGACAGCAAGAGACCCAGTACTTC.